This paragraph covers one T cell receptor beta chain sequence. The antigen is not known. At collection, donors were nominally healthy, but unrecorded immune exposures were probable. Use of 60 Vbeta and 13 Jbeta primers characterized the PCR. The repertoire was sequenced with immunoSEQ multiplex PCR; TCRdb's copy has only in-frame clones and lacks some. The table shows 150,000 to 200,000 clones, with roughly 80% occurring only once. The sample comes from a study of cytomegalovirus exposure and HLA in healthy donors. Study in general: From donors who were HLA-typed, an early data release held 65 million to 85 million unique TCRs. Whole-study results and caveats: The majority of TCR sequences were rare, yet some public TCRs appeared in many donors.

CDR3 length: 21 amino acids. Germline-derived CDR1 and CDR2 are SGDLS and YYNGEE. V shed 4 bases, J shed 0 bases, and the junction held 16 bases outside the gene matches. The clonotype was recovered from a young woman in good health and CMV-seronegative. The rearrangement joins TRBV9 to TRBJ2-6, with 10 bases aligning to TRBD1. The sequenced sample consisted of PBMCs. The CDR3 sequence: CASSSNGGWGQGSSGANVLTF. The CDR3 DNA sequence: TGTGCCAGCAGCTCCAATGGGGGTTGGGGACAGGGGTCCTCTGGGGCCAACGTCCTGACTTTC.